This T cell receptor (beta chain) was captured in a study of sequential checkpoint blockade in melanoma. Study overall: Patients were randomized 1:1 to nivolumab-then-ipilimumab or ipilimumab-then-nivolumab first-line. Maintenance nivolumab came after either treatment sequence.

Method: immunoSEQ multiplex PCR; TCRdb's copy keeps in-frame clones and lacks some. Of 5,900 or so clones in the sample, about half are singletons; the top ten hold about 50%. Treatment reported: randomized to nivolumab then ipilimumab (arm A) or the reverse (arm B). None of the patients previously received DNA-damaging chemotherapy. Sorted cells were live CD3+CD8+, lacking CD19 and CD56, from PBMCs. The source of this sequence is a human donor with melanoma. Sequencing was performed on CD8+ T cells sorted from blood (inferred from file names), taken from a patient given nivolumab and ipilimumab in sequence.

The CDR3 reads CASSQFTGRGETQYF. CDR3 coding DNA: TGTGCCAGCAGCCAGTTTACCGGGAGAGGGGAGACCCAGTACTTC. V usage is TRBV4-2 and J usage is TRBJ2-5, with D maybe TRBD2 (6 bases). Trimming removed 3 bases at V and 5 bases at J, with 16 bases between. CDR3 length: 15 residues. Germline V lookup: CDR1 LGHNA, CDR2 YNFKEQ.